These T cell receptor beta chains were read from a single sample in a study of cytomegalovirus exposure and HLA in healthy donors. The table came from immunoSEQ multiplex PCR; TCRdb's copy has only in-frame clones and leaves some out. The sample has 150,000 to 200,000 clones; 70% to 80% are singletons. Source material: PBMCs. Every receptor here comes from a girl aged 10 to 17 in good health and CMV-seropositive. CDR3s include the opening cysteine and the closing phenylalanine or tryptophan. The D gene is left open where the match is weak. The listing skips clone size in some rows; elsewhere it reads once, few, many or a size class.

clone size	V gene	CDR3 length	D gene	J gene	CDR3 protein	CDR3 DNA
once	TRBV5-6	17	NA	TRBJ2-1	CASSWSEGFSSYNEQFF	TGTGCCAGCAGCTGGTCCGAGGGCTTTAGCTCCTACAATGAGCAGTTCTTC
NA	TRBV5-8	16	TRBD1	TRBJ2-7	CASSWPRDRGTYEQYF	TGTGCCAGCAGCTGGCCCCGGGACAGGGGGACCTACGAGCAGTACTTC
NA	TRBV6-5	11	NA	TRBJ2-7	CASRDMGEQYF	TGTGCCAGCAGGGACATGGGTGAGCAGTACTTC
NA	TRBV10-2	16	NA	TRBJ2-1	CASTWKVRSSYNEQFF	TGCGCCAGCACCTGGAAGGTACGGAGCTCCTACAATGAGCAGTTCTTC
NA	TRBV15	13	NA	TRBJ2-7	CATSRDPSYEQYF	TGTGCCACCAGCAGAGATCCCAGTTACGAGCAGTACTTC
NA	TRBV5-1	16	TRBD2	TRBJ2-5	CASSRTASGGQETQYF	TGCGCCAGCAGCCGGACGGCTAGCGGGGGCCAAGAGACCCAGTACTTC
NA	TRBV7-8	17	TRBD1	TRBJ1-5	CASSLVGGTGVGQPQHF	TGTGCCAGCAGCTTAGTAGGGGGGACAGGGGTAGGTCAGCCCCAGCATTTT
NA	TRBV4-3	13	NA	TRBJ2-1	CASSLMSGNEQFF	TGCGCCAGCAGCCTTATGTCGGGGAATGAGCAGTTCTTC
NA	TRBV7-6	14	TRBD2	TRBJ2-1	CASSLASGDNEQFF	TGTGCCAGCAGCTTAGCTAGCGGGGACAATGAGCAGTTCTTC
NA	TRBV15	15	TRBD2	TRBJ2-5	CATSVSGGLQETQYF	TGTGCCACCAGCGTCAGCGGGGGGCTACAAGAGACCCAGTACTTC
NA	TRBV23-1	16	TRBD1	TRBJ1-2	CASSQNFLDREGGYTF	TGCGCCAGCAGTCAAAACTTCCTCGACAGGGAAGGTGGCTACACCTTC
NA	TRBV6-1	18	NA	TRBJ1-5	CASSGGGSEFYSNQPQHF	TGTGCCAGCAGTGGTGGCGGCAGCGAATTCTATAGCAATCAGCCCCAGCATTTT
NA	TRBV25-1	16	TRBD1	TRBJ2-1	CASSELGQGAYNEQFF	TGTGCCAGCAGTGAATTGGGGCAGGGGGCCTACAATGAGCAGTTCTTC